A selection of T cell receptor beta chains follows, all from one sample in a study of T cell changes during pregnancy in multiple sclerosis. Sequencing was performed with immunoSEQ multiplex PCR; in TCRdb, only in-frame clones are kept and a portion is missing. The sample lists roughly 20,000 clones, 88% seen once, with about a fifth in the top ten. Sequences were derived from CD8+ T cells from peripheral blood mononuclear cells, sampled after pregnancy. The receptors were gathered from a female donor in good health, enrolled as a control in a pregnancy study. Both conserved end residues are part of each CDR3. Each record gives: CDR3 protein, V gene, J gene.

CASSPSSGPYNEQFF	TRBV4-3	TRBJ2-1
CASSLSVSDEQFF	TRBV27	TRBJ2-1
CASSVEGTGGIYGYTF	TRBV9	TRBJ1-2
CATSRHSGDTEAFF	TRBV15	TRBJ1-1
CASSWEGTIYF	TRBV5-4	TRBJ1-3
CASRHPSLRDYGYTF	TRBV28	TRBJ1-2
CASEDRGGYGYTF	TRBV5-8	TRBJ1-2
CAWSDPISYNEQFF	TRBV30	TRBJ2-1
CSVDLASGSIETDTQYF	TRBV29-1	TRBJ2-3
CASSQDWGTSELQETQYF	TRBV4-3	TRBJ2-5
CASSYSIVGSAWYF	TRBV6-5	TRBJ2-4
CAWSGTKRGNTEAFF	TRBV30	TRBJ1-1
CASSFGGRTDTQYF	TRBV7-8	TRBJ2-3
CASSSPGTSYFVEQFF	TRBV9	TRBJ2-1
CASSLNRDNEQFF	TRBV7-2	TRBJ2-1
CASSDSAGGPDTQYF	TRBV6-4	TRBJ2-3
CASSAGADSNYGYTF	TRBV9	TRBJ1-2
CASSDRTASYNEQFF	TRBV10-2	TRBJ2-1
CATSRAFHVQGFQNSPLHF	TRBV15	TRBJ1-6
CASSERGNTEAFF	TRBV2	TRBJ1-1
CASSADRGNGRAYEQYF	TRBV5-4	TRBJ2-7
CASSLEQSSYNEQFF	TRBV7-2	TRBJ2-1
CASSLDGGNTEAFF	TRBV9	TRBJ1-1
CASGRDMGYVTEAFF	TRBV12-5	TRBJ1-1
CASAYLAGEADTQYF	TRBV12-5	TRBJ2-3
CASSPGNYYEQYF	TRBV2	TRBJ2-7
CASSQGGMNTEAFF	TRBV4-1	TRBJ1-1
CSVETRLTSGSRYEQYF	TRBV29-1	TRBJ2-7
CASSLRETQYF	TRBV6-6	TRBJ2-5
CASSIGTGFSGNTIYF	TRBV19	TRBJ1-3
CASSLVGQGGRTEAFF	TRBV13	TRBJ1-1
CASSLVASGSNGEQFF	TRBV11-3	TRBJ2-1
CSVRFTQGARGYTF	TRBV29-1	TRBJ1-2